Listed below are T cell receptor beta chains from one sample, sequenced in a study of T-cell reconstitution after alpha-beta-depleted transplantation in children. TCRdb ran MiXCR on the PCR reads and lists one entry per CDR3 protein. The sample shows 350,000 to 400,000 distinct CDR3 sequences, approximately 12% of them seen only once. The sequencing used PBMCs, collected from the stem cell graft. These receptors all stem from a human donor who donated a stem cell graft to a child with Fanconi anemia. Both conserved end residues are part of each CDR3. The D gene is left open where the match is weak. Rows give clone size only sometimes, using once, few, many, or a class for an expanded clone.

j_call d_call clone_size v_call cdr3_nt cdr3_aa
TRBJ1-1 - - TRBV11-1 TGTGCCAGCAGCCCAGAGGGACCTGCGGGGACTGAAGCTTTCTTT CASSPEGPAGTEAFF
TRBJ2-3 TRBD1 - TRBV18 TGTGCCAGCTCACCCGCCCCCCCCGGACAGGCAACAGATACGCAGTATTTT CASSPAPPGQATDTQYF
TRBJ1-2 TRBD1 - TRBV6-2/TRBV6-3 TGTGCCAGCAGCTCCGACAGGGTAGCTAACTATGGCTACACCTTC CASSSDRVANYGYTF
TRBJ1-5 TRBD1 - TRBV2 TGTGCCAGCAGACCGGACAGGGGGTATCAGCCCCAGCATTTT CASRPDRGYQPQHF
TRBJ2-2 - few TRBV5-1 TGCGCCAGCAGCTTTGAGGGAGTTGGCACCGGGGAGCTGTTTTTT CASSFEGVGTGELFF
TRBJ1-3 - - TRBV10-3 TGTGCCATCAGTGAAGGGTACAGCTCTGGAAACACCATATATTTT CAISEGYSSGNTIYF
TRBJ1-3 TRBD1 - TRBV7-8 TGTGCCAGCAGCTTCCGGGACAGGGCCCTTCTCTCTGGAAACACCATATATTTT CASSFRDRALLSGNTIYF
TRBJ1-1 - few TRBV13 TGTGCCAGCACTAATCTCCCGAGGGAGAAGACTGAAGCTTTCTTT CASTNLPREKTEAFF
TRBJ1-5 - - TRBV28 TGTGCCAGCAGTCTCGGGGGGGGGCTCGGGCAGCCCCAGCATTTT CASSLGGGLGQPQHF
TRBJ2-5 - many TRBV12-3/TRBV12-4 TGTGCCAGCAGTTTTAATGACGAGACCCAGTACTTC CASSFNDETQYF
TRBJ2-7 - - TRBV7-2 TGTGCCAGCAGCTTAGAGGGCAGGTCCGCTAGGGAGCAGTACTTC CASSLEGRSAREQYF
TRBJ1-2 TRBD1 many TRBV5-1 TGCGCCAGCAGCTTGCGAGGGGACAGGTTTGGTGGCTACACCTTC CASSLRGDRFGGYTF
TRBJ2-1 - - TRBV18 TGTGCCAGCTCACCTCCGGAGGGGGCCCCTAACTACAATGAGCAGTTCTTC CASSPPEGAPNYNEQFF
TRBJ1-5 - many TRBV27 TGTGCCAGCAGTCCAATGGGGCAGGGTCATCAGCCCCAGCATTTT CASSPMGQGHQPQHF
TRBJ2-7 - many TRBV5-1 TGCGCCAGCAGACCCGGGACCGCCTACGAGCAGTACTTC CASRPGTAYEQYF
TRBJ2-3 TRBD1 - TRBV5-1 TGCGCCAGCAGTTGGTATGACCGGGACAGAGGGGATACGCAGTATTTT CASSWYDRDRGDTQYF
TRBJ1-4 - many TRBV5-1 TGCGCCAGCAGCTTAACCGGGACGGGCACCGAAAAACTGTTTTTT CASSLTGTGTEKLFF
TRBJ1-1 - few TRBV2 TGTGCCGGTAAGACAGCGGACACTGAAGCTTTCTTT CAGKTADTEAFF
TRBJ1-5 TRBD1 few TRBV6-2/TRBV6-3 TGTGCCAGCAGTCCTGACATAGGCGGGACAGGAAATCAGCCCCAGCATTTT CASSPDIGGTGNQPQHF
TRBJ2-1 TRBD1 - TRBV12-3/TRBV12-4 TGTGCCAGCAGTTTATCCCGGGACAGGGGGGATGAGCAGTTCTTC CASSLSRDRGDEQFF
TRBJ1-1 - - TRBV2 TGTGCCAGCGCATCCCCGAACACTGAAGCTTTCTTT CASASPNTEAFF
TRBJ2-4 - - TRBV7-9 TGTGCCAGCAGCTTAGGAGAGGGATACATTCAGTACTTC CASSLGEGYIQYF
TRBJ2-5 TRBD1 - TRBV6-1 TGTGCCAGCAGTGAGACCAGGGGGCGAGAGACCCAGTACTTC CASSETRGRETQYF
TRBJ1-4 - once TRBV11-1 TGTGCCAGCAGCCCAGGGTTGGGCAATGGGTATAATGAAAAACTGTTTTTT CASSPGLGNGYNEKLFF
TRBJ2-3 - few TRBV10-3 TGTGCCATCAGTGGGCTAGTGGAAGATACGCAGTATTTT CAISGLVEDTQYF
TRBJ1-5 - once TRBV6-2/TRBV6-3 TGTGCCAGCAGTTACCGATCAGGGGCCCCAGTCTACAATCAGCCCCAGCATTTT CASSYRSGAPVYNQPQHF
TRBJ2-3 - - TRBV10-3 TGTGCCATCAGTGGGGAGGAGGGAACAGATACGCAGTATTTT CAISGEEGTDTQYF
TRBJ1-5 TRBD1 - TRBV6-1 TGTGCCAGCCCAGGGACAGGGAGTAGCAATCAGCCCCAGCATTTT CASPGTGSSNQPQHF
TRBJ2-2 TRBD1 few TRBV7-9 TGTGCCAGCAGCCCCCCGGCACAGGGGACCGGGGAGCTGTTTTTT CASSPPAQGTGELFF
TRBJ1-1 TRBD1 many TRBV3-1 TGTGCCAGCAGCTTGGGACAGGGGCGATTGAACACTGAAGCTTTCTTT CASSLGQGRLNTEAFF
TRBJ1-2 - many TRBV29-1 TGCAGCGTTGAAGAGGGGGGTGGCTACACCTTC CSVEEGGGYTF
TRBJ1-1 - few TRBV4-3 TGCGCCAGCAGCCAAGGGGGCGGTTACACTGAAGCTTTCTTT CASSQGGGYTEAFF
TRBJ1-1 - few TRBV10-3 TGTGCCATCAGTGAGATTGGACACAGGAACACTGAAGCTTTCTTT CAISEIGHRNTEAFF
TRBJ2-7 - - TRBV2 TGTGCCAGCAATACAGGATCCAACTCCTACGAGCAGTACTTC CASNTGSNSYEQYF
TRBJ2-1 TRBD2 - TRBV6-2/TRBV6-3 TGTGCCAGCAGTTTACCGACTAGCGGGGCGAATGAGCAGTTCTTC CASSLPTSGANEQFF
TRBJ1-2 - - TRBV7-2 TGTGCCAGCAGCTTATGGGTCAGGGACGAACAAGAGCACACCTTC CASSLWVRDEQEHTF
TRBJ1-6 TRBD1 few TRBV10-3 TGTGCCATCAGGGGGGGACAGAGAAATTCACCCCTCCACTTT CAIRGGQRNSPLHF
TRBJ2-7 - - TRBV18 TGTGCCAGCTCACCACGCGGGGAGAAGGTCTACGAGCAGTACTTC CASSPRGEKVYEQYF
TRBJ2-1 - many TRBV5-1 TGCGCCAGCAGCCCCCTTAGAGCCGCACACCCCGGTGAGCAGTTCTTC CASSPLRAAHPGEQFF
TRBJ1-5 - few TRBV7-8 TGTGCCAGCAGCTCCCCCAGGGGAGGGGCTAAGCCCCAGCATTTT CASSSPRGGAKPQHF
TRBJ1-3 - few TRBV2 TGTGCCAGCGGACGGACCAGAGAAAATTCTGGAAACACCATATATTTT CASGRTRENSGNTIYF
TRBJ2-5 - - TRBV7-2 TGTGCCAGCAGCTTAGGTGGCAGGCTAGGGGGAAAGACCCAGTACTTC CASSLGGRLGGKTQYF
TRBJ2-1 - - TRBV5-1 TGCGCCAGCAGCTTGGCCGGGTTGGAGAGCAATGAGCAGTTCTTC CASSLAGLESNEQFF
TRBJ1-1 - few TRBV7-9 TGTGCCAGCAGCCGGCCGTGGGCTGAAGCTTTCTTT CASSRPWAEAFF
TRBJ1-5 - few TRBV4-2 TGTGCCAGCAGCCACCTGGGGGACAACCAACAGCCCCAGCATTTT CASSHLGDNQQPQHF
TRBJ1-6 - many TRBV4-3 TGCGCCAGCAGCAGGGAGAATCGTTCACCCCTCCACTTT CASSRENRSPLHF
TRBJ1-6 - few TRBV7-9 TGTGCCAGCAGCTTAAAGAGCATGCGGAGCACCACCCTCCACTTT CASSLKSMRSTTLHF
TRBJ1-5 - few TRBV12-3/TRBV12-4 TGTGCCAGCAGTCCCACAGGGAACAATCAGCCCCAGCATTTT CASSPTGNNQPQHF
TRBJ2-1 - few TRBV4-3 TGCGCCAGCAGCCAAGAGGGAGGGGGCTTCTACAATGAGCAGTTCTTC CASSQEGGGFYNEQFF
TRBJ1-2 - - TRBV5-6 TGTGCCAGCAGCCAATCCAGGGCGTATGGCTATGGCTACACCTTC CASSQSRAYGYGYTF